Ten or more counts support the clone carrying this TCR beta chain. As yet, its antigen is unknown. The data stem from a study of T-cell reconstitution after alpha-beta-depleted transplantation in children. Preparation of the TCRbeta library used unique molecular identifiers. TCRdb independently ran MiXCR on the PCR reads; one entry per CDR3 protein. Seen here are 90,000 to 120,000 distinct CDR3 sequences, almost 6.5% observed once, and the top ten hold approximately 23%. The germline gives CDR1 WSHSY, CDR2 SAAADI. V was pared by 4 bases and J by 7 bases, with 7 bases between. There are 12 residues in the CDR3. Study results and limitations: Diversity and T-cell counts at one year after transplant derived mostly from new T cells. Surviving recipient cells, namely T cells and thymic progenitors, were the source of high day-60 TCRbeta diversity in some patients. Several hundred expanded graft clones reportedly supplied alpha-beta T cells about two months after transplant.

The sequence was collected from a male patient between 2 and 15 years old who had a stem cell transplant for acute lymphoblastic leukemia, so the T cells may come from the graft donor. The genes are TRBV10-2 and TRBJ2-2; no clear D gene. Sequenced here: PBMCs, mostly from graft donor cells, sampled 360 days after TCRalphabeta/CD19-depleted stem cell transplant. The CDR3 reads CASSVEDGELFF. The DNA of the CDR3 is TGCGCCAGCAGTGTAGAGGACGGGGAGCTGTTTTTT.